This TCR beta chain was documented in a study of tumor-infiltrating lymphocytes in primary liver carcinoma (dated by TCRdb to between 2016 and 2019). Regarding the study in general: The five patients, three men and two women aged 30 to 69 years, had hepatocellular carcinoma (four) or combined HCC and intrahepatic cholangiocarcinoma (one). The five patients had tumors staged T1-T3 N0M0, with maximum diameters ranging from roughly 4.2 to 11 cm. Each sample produced roughly 3.65 to 7.5 million productive TCRbeta reads, and read depth showed no significant difference between tissue types. Across five regions of each liver tumor, along with adjacent normal tissue and blood, the study brought together TCRbeta repertoire sequencing, expression microarrays and whole-exome sequencing. A total of roughly 35 specimens from 5 patients, comprising about 25 tumor regions, 5 adjacent noncancerous liver tissues and 5 peripheral blood samples, were covered by TCRbeta repertoire sequencing. The 25 or so tumor region samples were profiled with Agilent mRNA microarrays so that TCRbeta repertoire diversity could be related to the local molecular phenotype. Technical replicate repertoires showed high reproducibility, with mean shared-clone rates approximately 0.9 and correlation coefficients above 0.95. The full study reports these points: With just a handful of patients in the study, the authors point out that the findings should be validated in a larger study. Because the samples were bulk and unsorted, CD4+ and CD8+ T cell repertoires could not be compared. Repertoire overlap was higher between tumor regions (mean around 36%) than tumor-adjacent (approximately 17%) or tumor-blood (14%) pairs, consistent with antigen-driven expansion. The top 250 clones accounted for a significantly greater share of the repertoire in tumors than in blood (p = 0.039). Only about 7.5-25% of top clones were found in all five regions of a tumor, suggesting spatial heterogeneity of tumor-infiltrating T cells. Because sequencing covered only the TCR beta chain and unpaired alpha chains were not captured, true repertoire diversity is likely underestimated.

Without any cell sorting, total RNA and DNA were extracted together from about 20-30 mg of bulk tissue using the AllPrep DNA/RNA mini kit. Roughly five patients with histopathologically diagnosed primary liver carcinoma underwent surgical resection in China between 2015 and 2016. At the time of sampling, the patients were treatment-naive and had chronic HBV infection. Each tumor was sampled at five spatially separated regions: the superior, inferior, left-lateral and right-lateral poles and the tumor centre. Histological examination found more than 75% viable tumor cells in every tumor sample. Fresh tumor and adjacent tissue pieces were bisected; one half was stored in RNAlater at -80°C, the other sent for histology. A remark on this clonotype: Its antigen remains undetermined. One base away there is no much larger clone; base qualities are not given.

Starting from approximately 0.5 ug total RNA, TCRbeta-specific cDNA was produced by reverse transcription with a constant-region primer and ProtoScript II reverse transcriptase. Three nested multiplex PCR rounds, following a slightly modified ARM-PCR procedure, were used to build the TCRbeta libraries. A final 25-cycle PCR with Deep VentR polymerase added sample barcodes and Illumina adapters. Amplicons of 200-500 bp were gel-purified with a QIAquick gel extraction kit before sequencing. TCRbeta amplicons were sequenced on an Illumina HiSeq 2500 with 250-bp paired-end reads. The authors processed their data as follows. Reads were quality-trimmed with Trimmomatic v0.33, and paired reads were merged with FLASH v1.2.11 to recover full CDR3 sequences. V, D and J germline segments were assigned to the rearranged TCRbeta sequences using MiGEC v1.2.1b. Clonotype statistics, along with Shannon-Wiener diversity indices, were calculated using VDJtools v1.0.0. To reduce sampling bias, subsequent analyses other than the diversity analysis used only the 250 most abundant clonotypes in each sample. The public sequencing data were trimmed at Q25 with fastp and processed into clonotypes with MiXCR by TCRdb, which kept only in-frame beta chains. Identical CDR3 protein sequences are pooled into one entry, listed with their most common genes and DNA. For this entry, the V and J calls and clone size follow TCRdb and not the study's own pipeline. For this sample the table gives about 100,000 distinct CDR3 sequences, of which almost 70% were detected only once. The ten largest clones represent roughly 10% of the sample.

The specimen sequenced was liver tumor tissue from sampling region 5. The sample's cell subset or site label is to be understood as: tumor region T5, tumor centre. This receptor was obtained from a woman in her sixties or seventies with primary liver carcinoma and hepatitis B virus infection.

The DNA reads TGTGCCAGCAGCCGGGGGGGCCGCCTATCGGGACAGGAGACCCAGTACTTC. Translated, it reads CASSRGGRLSGQETQYF. The sequence is built from TRBV4-2 and TRBJ2-5, with the D gene tentatively TRBD1 or TRBD2, based on 7 matching bases in each. The V end loses 4 bases and the J end loses 5 bases, and a stretch of 23 bases separates them. The CDR3 covers 17 residues, taking in both the cysteine and the phenylalanine. Only CDR3 DNA is held: 51 bases, read in frame from base 1. The germline V gene specifies LGHNA as CDR1 and YNFKEQ as CDR2.